The rows below give T cell receptor beta chains drawn from one sample of a study of T cells after yellow fever vaccination. TCRdb used MiXCR to reprocess the 5' RACE reads, holding one entry per CDR3 protein. The data contain a few hundred thousand distinct CDR3 sequences, 6.5% to 8.5% of them singletons. This sample comprised CD4+ T cells sorted from PBMCs, obtained 15 days after the yellow fever booster vaccination. The receptor source for this set is a man aged 30-40 years who received the YFV17D yellow fever vaccine. The CDR3 runs from the conserved cysteine through the conserved F or W. D genes are given only for firm matches. Where a row states a size, it is once, few, many or the class of an expanded clone; other rows omit it.

v_gene: TRBV12-3/TRBV12-4
j_gene: TRBJ1-5
abundance: NA
d_gene: NA
CDR3nt: TGTGCCAGCAGTTTACTAGGGGTGGGTCAGCCCCAGCATTTT
CDR3aa: CASSLLGVGQPQHF

v_gene: TRBV7-2
j_gene: TRBJ2-1
abundance: many
d_gene: TRBD1
CDR3nt: TGTGCCAGCAGCCATGGCCATCTGACAGGGACAGTTGAGCAGTTCTTC
CDR3aa: CASSHGHLTGTVEQFF

v_gene: TRBV29-1
j_gene: TRBJ2-1
abundance: few
d_gene: TRBD2
CDR3nt: TGCAGCGCCAACCGGGGGGGCTCCTACAATGAGCAGTTCTTC
CDR3aa: CSANRGGSYNEQFF

v_gene: TRBV27
j_gene: TRBJ2-7
abundance: many
d_gene: NA
CDR3nt: TGTGCCAGCAGTTTGGACCCTTCCTACGAGCAGTACTTC
CDR3aa: CASSLDPSYEQYF

v_gene: TRBV10-3
j_gene: TRBJ2-5
abundance: many
d_gene: NA
CDR3nt: TGTGCCATCAGTGAGTCCGCGGAGACCCAGTACTTC
CDR3aa: CAISESAETQYF

v_gene: TRBV7-2
j_gene: TRBJ2-1
abundance: few
d_gene: NA
CDR3nt: TGTGCCAGCAGCTTAATGGCGCCCTCCTACAATGAGCAGTTCTTC
CDR3aa: CASSLMAPSYNEQFF

v_gene: TRBV11-3
j_gene: TRBJ2-1
abundance: few
d_gene: TRBD1
CDR3nt: TGTGCCAGCAGCGCTACCGGGACAGGGTACAATGAGCAGTTCTTC
CDR3aa: CASSATGTGYNEQFF

v_gene: TRBV5-1
j_gene: TRBJ2-3
abundance: many
d_gene: TRBD2
CDR3nt: TGCGCCAGCAGCGGGACTAGCGGAACCGCAGATACGCAGTATTTT
CDR3aa: CASSGTSGTADTQYF

v_gene: TRBV6-2/TRBV6-3
j_gene: TRBJ2-5
abundance: few
d_gene: NA
CDR3nt: TGTGCCAGCAGTTACTCGAACGCTGCGGAATATCAGTGGACCCAGTACTTC
CDR3aa: CASSYSNAAEYQWTQYF

v_gene: TRBV7-2
j_gene: TRBJ1-1
abundance: many
d_gene: NA
CDR3nt: TGTGCCAGCAGTTTGACCAAGGGGAAGTTCACTGAAGCTTTCTTT
CDR3aa: CASSLTKGKFTEAFF

v_gene: TRBV4-3
j_gene: TRBJ2-7
abundance: NA
d_gene: TRBD2
CDR3nt: TGCGCCAGCAGCCAAGAGTCACTAGCGGGAGCCTACGAGCAGTACTTC
CDR3aa: CASSQESLAGAYEQYF

v_gene: TRBV12-3/TRBV12-4
j_gene: TRBJ2-2
abundance: many
d_gene: TRBD2
CDR3nt: TGTGCCAGCAAGCGGGAGGGCCTCACCGGGGAGCTGTTTTTT
CDR3aa: CASKREGLTGELFF

v_gene: TRBV28
j_gene: TRBJ2-5
abundance: NA
d_gene: NA
CDR3nt: TGTGACAGCAGTTCCGACGTCTGGGGAGGACGAGATACCCAGTACTTC
CDR3aa: CDSSSDVWGGRDTQYF

v_gene: TRBV5-6
j_gene: TRBJ2-1
abundance: NA
d_gene: NA
CDR3nt: TGTGCCAGCAAGGACTCCTGGACTTACAATGAGCAGTTCTTC
CDR3aa: CASKDSWTYNEQFF

v_gene: TRBV5-1
j_gene: TRBJ2-2
abundance: many
d_gene: NA
CDR3nt: TGCGCCAGCAGCTTAATCGAGGGTTCAGGGGAGCTGTTTTTT
CDR3aa: CASSLIEGSGELFF

v_gene: TRBV27
j_gene: TRBJ2-3
abundance: NA
d_gene: NA
CDR3nt: TGTGCCAGCAGTTTGTCCCTTGCCTTCTCCACGCAGTATTTT
CDR3aa: CASSLSLAFSTQYF

v_gene: TRBV20-1
j_gene: TRBJ2-5
abundance: many
d_gene: NA
CDR3nt: TGCAGTGTCTTTGCGGAGACCCAGTACTTC
CDR3aa: CSVFAETQYF

v_gene: TRBV6-1
j_gene: TRBJ1-6
abundance: few
d_gene: NA
CDR3nt: TGTGCCAGCAGTGTACAGGGACTTGATTCACCCCTCCACTTT
CDR3aa: CASSVQGLDSPLHF

v_gene: TRBV9
j_gene: TRBJ2-2
abundance: few
d_gene: NA
CDR3nt: TGTGCCAGCAGCCTTACCGGGGCCCCAACCGGGGAGCTGTTTTTT
CDR3aa: CASSLTGAPTGELFF

v_gene: TRBV5-6
j_gene: TRBJ2-3
abundance: NA
d_gene: TRBD2
CDR3nt: TGTGCCAGCAGCGTAGGAGTTGGCGGGAGGGCTAGAGATACGCAGTATTTT
CDR3aa: CASSVGVGGRARDTQYF

v_gene: TRBV2
j_gene: TRBJ1-4
abundance: many
d_gene: NA
CDR3nt: TGTGCCAGCAGGGCCATGGGGTGGGTCGAAAAACTGTTTTTT
CDR3aa: CASRAMGWVEKLFF

v_gene: TRBV24-1
j_gene: TRBJ2-7
abundance: few
d_gene: NA
CDR3nt: TGTGCCACCAGTGAGGGGGCTTATTCCTACGAGCAGTACTTC
CDR3aa: CATSEGAYSYEQYF

v_gene: TRBV2
j_gene: TRBJ2-3
abundance: few
d_gene: NA
CDR3nt: TGTGCCAGCGCATCGGCGGGAACAGATACGCAGTATTTT
CDR3aa: CASASAGTDTQYF

v_gene: TRBV12-3/TRBV12-4
j_gene: TRBJ1-4
abundance: NA
d_gene: NA
CDR3nt: TGTGCCAGCAGGGGAAGGGAAGGTGAAAAACTGTTTTTT
CDR3aa: CASRGREGEKLFF

v_gene: TRBV9
j_gene: TRBJ2-3
abundance: many
d_gene: NA
CDR3nt: TGTGCCAGCAGCATGAGGAGGGGAGGAGATACGCAGTATTTT
CDR3aa: CASSMRRGGDTQYF

v_gene: TRBV24-1
j_gene: TRBJ2-5
abundance: once
d_gene: TRBD1
CDR3nt: TGTGCCACCAGTGATTCCGGGACAGGGGGCCATGAGACCCAGTACTTC
CDR3aa: CATSDSGTGGHETQYF

v_gene: TRBV12-3/TRBV12-4
j_gene: TRBJ1-2
abundance: few
d_gene: TRBD1
CDR3nt: TGTGCCAGCACTCTAAGGGGGGACAGGGAGGACGGCTACACCTTC
CDR3aa: CASTLRGDREDGYTF